These T cell receptor beta chains were read from a single sample in a study of blood T cell repertoires in COVID-19. Using immunoSEQ multiplex PCR, the repertoire was profiled, and TCRdb retains in-frame clones only, with some absent. The sample holds about 330,000 clones, almost 85% seen once. The sample comprised peripheral blood. The receptors originated from a human donor in a cohort sampled during active COVID-19. The CDR3 runs from the conserved cysteine through the conserved F or W. D genes are given only for firm matches. Where a row states a size, it is once, few, many or the class of an expanded clone; other rows omit it.

TRBJ2-2 | 14 | TRBV6-5 | TRBD2 | NA | CASKSGGGTRELFF | TGTGCCAGCAAAAGCGGGGGGGGGACCCGGGAGCTGTTTTTT
TRBJ2-7 | 15 | TRBV6-9 | TRBD2 | NA | CASSCMGLPHYEQYF | TGTGCCAGCAGTTGCATGGGACTACCTCACTACGAGCAGTACTTC
TRBJ1-1 | 13 | TRBV5-1 | TRBD1 | NA | CASTDRGRGEAFF | TGCGCCAGCACGGACAGGGGTAGGGGAGAAGCTTTCTTT
TRBJ1-2 | 12 | TRBV27 | NA | NA | CASSLGDNDYTF | TGTGCCAGCAGTTTAGGGGACAATGACTACACCTTC
TRBJ2-4 | 16 | TRBV25-1 | TRBD1 | NA | CASSEGGQGAKNIQYF | TGTGCCAGCAGTGAAGGGGGACAGGGTGCCAAAAACATTCAGTACTTC
TRBJ1-2 | 14 | TRBV19 | TRBD1 | NA | CASTWDSANYGYTF | TGTGCCAGTACATGGGACAGTGCTAACTATGGCTACACCTTC
TRBJ1-5 | 17 | TRBV4-1 | TRBD1 | few | CASSQSQGTDHNQPQHF | TGCGCCAGCAGCCAATCTCAAGGGACAGACCACAATCAGCCCCAGCATTTT
TRBJ2-1 | 14 | TRBV10-1 | TRBD2 | NA | CASSEPGGAGEQFF | TGCGCCAGCAGTGAGCCCGGGGGGGCAGGTGAGCAGTTCTTC
TRBJ2-7 | 13 | TRBV3-1/TRBV3-2 | TRBD1 | NA | CASSGQGSYEQYF | TGTGCCAGCAGCGGACAGGGCTCCTACGAGCAGTACTTC
TRBJ2-7 | 15 | TRBV27 | TRBD1 | NA | CASSSRQGVSKEQYF | TGTGCCAGCAGTTCTAGACAGGGGGTATCCAAGGAGCAGTACTTC
TRBJ2-7 | 15 | TRBV6-5 | TRBD2 | NA | CASRRTSGGSHEQYF | TGTGCCAGCAGGAGAACTAGCGGGGGGTCCCACGAGCAGTACTTC
TRBJ2-7 | 15 | TRBV2 | NA | NA | CASRGYQRGSYEQYF | TGTGCCAGCAGAGGATACCAACGAGGATCTTACGAGCAGTACTTC
TRBJ1-2 | 12 | TRBV29-1 | NA | NA | CSAADRGDGYTF | TGCAGCGCAGCGGACAGAGGGGATGGCTACACCTTC
TRBJ2-1 | 14 | TRBV19 | TRBD1 | few | CASSQGQGYNEQFF | TGTGCCAGTAGTCAGGGACAGGGATACAATGAGCAGTTCTTC
TRBJ2-2 | 14 | TRBV7-9 | NA | many | CASSFGGRAGELFF | TGTGCCAGCAGCTTTGGAGGGCGGGCCGGGGAGCTGTTTTTT
TRBJ2-7 | 16 | TRBV6-5 | NA | NA | CASSYSIGQSSYEQYF | TGTGCCAGCAGTTACTCGATCGGACAGAGCTCCTACGAGCAGTACTTC
TRBJ2-2 | 13 | TRBV10-3 | NA | few | CAIKTRGAGELFF | TGTGCCATCAAGACTAGAGGGGCCGGGGAGCTGTTTTTT
TRBJ2-2 | 15 | TRBV7-3 | NA | NA | CASSLNRVVGGELFF | TGTGCCAGCAGCTTGAACAGGGTGGTTGGCGGGGAGCTGTTTTTT
TRBJ1-6 | 12 | TRBV9 | NA | NA | CASRTEPAPLHF | TGTGCCAGCAGGACAGAGCCTGCACCCCTCCACTTT
TRBJ1-5 | 13 | TRBV2 | NA | NA | CASTFFRDQPQHF | TGTGCCAGCACATTTTTTCGGGATCAGCCCCAGCATTTT
TRBJ2-4 | 15 | TRBV15 | NA | NA | CATRGGQLAKNIQYF | TGTGCCACCAGGGGGGGGCAGCTAGCCAAAAACATTCAGTACTTC
TRBJ2-7 | 15 | TRBV30 | TRBD1 | NA | CAWSVRGQGAREQYF | TGTGCCTGGAGTGTACGGGGGCAGGGGGCGCGGGAGCAGTACTTC